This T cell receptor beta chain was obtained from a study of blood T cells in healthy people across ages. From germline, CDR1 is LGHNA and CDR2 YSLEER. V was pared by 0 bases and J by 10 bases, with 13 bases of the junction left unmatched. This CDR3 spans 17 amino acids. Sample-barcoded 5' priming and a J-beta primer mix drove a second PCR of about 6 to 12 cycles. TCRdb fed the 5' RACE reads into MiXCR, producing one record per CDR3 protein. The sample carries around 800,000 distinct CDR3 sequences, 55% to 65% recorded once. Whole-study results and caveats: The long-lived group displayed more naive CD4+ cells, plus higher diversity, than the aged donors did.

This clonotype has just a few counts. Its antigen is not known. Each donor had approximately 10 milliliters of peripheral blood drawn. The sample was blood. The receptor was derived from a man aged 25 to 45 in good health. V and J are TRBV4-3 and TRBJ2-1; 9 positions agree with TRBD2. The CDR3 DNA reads TGCGCCAGCAGCCAAGATCTGGTCTCGCGGGGGGGACCGGAGCAGTTCTTC. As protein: CASSQDLVSRGGPEQFF.